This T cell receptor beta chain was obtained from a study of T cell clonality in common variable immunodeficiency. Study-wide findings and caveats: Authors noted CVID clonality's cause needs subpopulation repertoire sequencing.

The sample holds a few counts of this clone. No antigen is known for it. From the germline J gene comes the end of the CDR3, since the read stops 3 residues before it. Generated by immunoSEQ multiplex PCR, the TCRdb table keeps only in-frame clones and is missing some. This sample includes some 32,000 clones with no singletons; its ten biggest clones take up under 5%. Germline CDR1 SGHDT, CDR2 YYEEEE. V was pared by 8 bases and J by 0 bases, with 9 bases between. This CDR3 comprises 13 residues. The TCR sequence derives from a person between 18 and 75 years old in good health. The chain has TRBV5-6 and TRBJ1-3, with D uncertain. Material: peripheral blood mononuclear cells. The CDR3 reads CASNSPSGNTIYF. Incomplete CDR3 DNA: TGTGCCAGTAACTCGCCCTCTGGAAACACC.